This T cell receptor beta chain was sequenced in a study of blood T cell repertoires in COVID-19. At the level of the study: Italy, Spain and the United States were the sources of the convalescent and acute COVID-19 samples. Sources were T cells, B-cell-depleted T cells, or PBMCs; the material itself was cDNA or gDNA.

The V gene's germline CDR1 is SGHTS and CDR2 YDEGEE. The trim removed 4 bases at V and 6 bases at J, leaving 9 bases unmatched. The CDR3 length is 16 residues. Original methodology: Amplifying reference gene primers gave estimates of nucleated cell counts. TCRdb's table, derived via immunoSEQ multiplex PCR, lists solely in-frame clones and lacks some. The V and J calls and clone size come from that table; D and trimming were worked out from the DNA. The data hold 100,000 to 120,000 clones, with roughly 85% observed a single time. The chain links TRBV5-8 to TRBJ1-5; 11 bases agree with TRBD1. Sequencing was carried out using peripheral blood. The source is a human donor in a cohort sampled during active COVID-19. The CDR3 sequence is CASSHRGGTGGQPQHF. Written as DNA, the CDR3 is TGTGCCAGCAGCCACCGGGGTGGGACAGGGGGTCAGCCCCAGCATTTT.